Following are 10 T cell receptor beta chains from one sample sequenced in a study of CXCR3-negative and CXCR3-positive naive CD8 T cells. The authors prepared UMI-labeled TRB cDNA libraries by 5' RACE. From the 5' RACE reads, TCRdb lists one entry per CDR3 protein and no DNA. The sample has 6,500 to 9,500 distinct CDR3 sequences. The sequenced sample was naive CXCR3- CD8+ T cells from blood. Subset meaning: CD45RO-CCR7+CD27+CD95- naive CD8+ T cells lacking CXCR3 (TNR3-). The receptors come from a human donor in good health. Some clones in this sample may be carry-over from other donors' samples.

Judged by frequency, this clonotype is medium-sized. This chain joins TRBV29-1 and TRBJ1-2. The CDR3 is 11 residues long. Looked up from germline, CDR1 is SQVTM and CDR2 is ANQGSEA. CDR3 loop: CSVRVDYGYTF.

The chain is built from TRBV29-1 and TRBJ2-7; TCRdb returns TRBD1, unconfirmable since there is no DNA. CDR3 length: 12 residues. Per the germline V gene, CDR1 is SQVTM and CDR2 is ANQGSEA. The CDR3: CSVRTDSYEQYF.

The chain employs TRBV20-1 and TRBJ1-3. The germline gives CDR1 DFQATT, CDR2 SNEGSKA (reference sequence). CDR3 size: 12 residues. The CDR3 spells CSARELGNTIYF.

In terms of frequency, this clonotype is medium-sized. The chain has TRBV12-3 or TRBV12-4 and TRBJ1-2; TCRdb lists TRBD1, though no DNA is available to test this call. The CDR3 consists of 16 residues. CDR3 in amino acids: CASSLARQGSFYGYTF.

This chain connects TRBV2 to TRBJ2-7. Germline assignment: CDR1 SNHLY and CDR2 FYNNEI. The CDR3 length is 14 residues. The CDR3 spells CASSRGGDPPEQYF.

This chain uses TRBV12-3 or TRBV12-4 with TRBJ2-7; the TCRdb call, TRBD2, lacks DNA for checking. The CDR3 loop spans 15 amino acids. The CDR3 sequence: CASSLDGLYTYEQYF.

This clonotype is called medium-sized based on its frequency. The chain joins TRBV29-1 to TRBJ2-4; TCRdb selects TRBD1, and the lack of DNA leaves this call unchecked. CDR3 size: 13 residues. Germline V lookup: CDR1 SQVTM, CDR2 ANQGSEA. CDR3 sequence: CSVLTVTKNIQYF.

V and J are TRBV7-9 and TRBJ2-7; with no DNA, the TCRdb D assignment of TRBD1 cannot be verified. The germline CDR1 and CDR2 sequences are SEHNR and FQNEAQ (reference sequence). The CDR3 totals 13 residues. The CDR3 sequence: CASSLDRAGEQYF. The full variable domain, its missing parts supplied by reference TRBV7-9 and TRBJ2-7, is DTGVSQNPRHKITKRGQNVTFRCDPISEHNRLYWYRQTLGQGPEFLTYFQNEAQLEKSRLLSDRFSAERPKGSFSTLEIQRTEQGDSAMYLCASSLDRAGEQYFGPGTRLTVT.

The rearrangement uses TRBV29-1 and TRBJ2-5. The CDR3 runs to 15 residues. Germline values: CDR1 SQVTM, CDR2 ANQGSEA. CDR3 in amino acids: CSVEGGFGVQETQYF.

This clonotype is medium-sized by frequency. The rearrangement joins TRBV10-3 to TRBJ2-7; the D call of TRBD1 rests on TCRdb alone, since no DNA is present to check it. The CDR3 extends over 14 amino acids. Germline-derived CDR1 and CDR2 are ENHRY and SYGVKD. The CDR3 here is CAISGGRQLYEQYF.